This T cell receptor (beta chain) was recorded in a study of CD8 T cells in Susac syndrome. A quantity of about 0.5 to 1 ug RNA underwent reverse transcription using random hexamers. TCRdb reanalysed the immunoSEQ multiplex PCR reads using MiXCR and keeps one entry per CDR3 protein. Among about 120,000 distinct CDR3 sequences listed, around 94% were seen once. CDR3 length: 12 amino acids. Germline CDR1 SNHLY, CDR2 FYNNEI. Trimming removed 4 bases from V and 8 bases from J, with 6 bases in between. The V and J genes are TRBV2 and TRBJ2-6; a weak D match, TRBD1 (5 bases). The source material was CD4+ T cells from PBMCs. The sequence derives from a human donor in good health. CDR3 region: CASSGTSNVLTF. CDR3 nucleotide sequence: TGTGCCAGCAGTGGGACATCCAACGTCCTGACTTTC.